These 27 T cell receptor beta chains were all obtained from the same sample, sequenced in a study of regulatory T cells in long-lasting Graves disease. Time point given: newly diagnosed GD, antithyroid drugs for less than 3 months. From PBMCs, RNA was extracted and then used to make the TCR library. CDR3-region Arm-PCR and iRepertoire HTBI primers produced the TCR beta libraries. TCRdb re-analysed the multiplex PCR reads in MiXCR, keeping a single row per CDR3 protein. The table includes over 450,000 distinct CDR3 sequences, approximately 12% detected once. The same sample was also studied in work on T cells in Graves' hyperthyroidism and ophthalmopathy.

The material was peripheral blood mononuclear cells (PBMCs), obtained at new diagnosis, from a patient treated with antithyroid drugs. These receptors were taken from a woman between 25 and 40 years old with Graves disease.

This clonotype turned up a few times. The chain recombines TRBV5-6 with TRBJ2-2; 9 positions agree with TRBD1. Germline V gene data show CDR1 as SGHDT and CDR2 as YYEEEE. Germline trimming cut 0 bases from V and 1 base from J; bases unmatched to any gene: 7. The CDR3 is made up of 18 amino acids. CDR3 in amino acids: CASSLVGGQGKNTGELFF. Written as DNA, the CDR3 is TGTGCCAGCAGCTTGGTGGGGGGACAGGGAAAGAACACCGGGGAGCTGTTTTTT.

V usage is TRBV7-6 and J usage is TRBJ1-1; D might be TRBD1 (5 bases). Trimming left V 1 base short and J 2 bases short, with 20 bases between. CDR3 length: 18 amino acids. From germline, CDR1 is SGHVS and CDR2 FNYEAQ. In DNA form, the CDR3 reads TGTGCCAGCAGCTTAGTACCGGGGGGGGGTAGGTTAAACACTGAAGCTTTCTTT. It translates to CASSLVPGGGRLNTEAFF.

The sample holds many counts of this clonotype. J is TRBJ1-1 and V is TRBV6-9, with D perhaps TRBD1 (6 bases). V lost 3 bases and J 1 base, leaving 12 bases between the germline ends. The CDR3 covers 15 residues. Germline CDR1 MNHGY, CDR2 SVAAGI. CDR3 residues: CASSYGGGANTEAFF. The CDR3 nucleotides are TGTGCCAGCAGTTACGGAGGGGGGGCGAACACTGAAGCTTTCTTT.

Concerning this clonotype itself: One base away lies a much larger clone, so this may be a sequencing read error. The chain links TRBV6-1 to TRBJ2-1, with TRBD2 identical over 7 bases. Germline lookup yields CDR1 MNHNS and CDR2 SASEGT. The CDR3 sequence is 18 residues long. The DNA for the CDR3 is TGTGCCAGCAGTGAGAGGTTCTTCTCTAGCGGAGCCTACAATGAGCAGTCCTTC. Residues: CASSERFFSSGAYNEQSF.

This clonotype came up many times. CDR3 bases: TGCGCCAGCAGCCTCGGACAGGGGATTAGCTATGGCTACACCTTC. As protein: CASSLGQGISYGYTF. V gene TRBV5-1 combines with J gene TRBJ1-2, with 9 bases matching TRBD1. CDR3 length: 15 amino acids. In germline, CDR1 is SGHRS, CDR2 YFSETQ. V lost 4 bases, J lost 4 bases, and 8 bases stayed unmatched.

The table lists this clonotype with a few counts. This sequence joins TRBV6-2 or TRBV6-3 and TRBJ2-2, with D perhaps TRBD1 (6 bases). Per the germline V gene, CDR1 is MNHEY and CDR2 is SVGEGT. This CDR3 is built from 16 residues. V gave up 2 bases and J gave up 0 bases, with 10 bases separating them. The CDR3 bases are TGTGCCAGCAGTTACCAAGACAGGTCGAACACCGGGGAGCTGTTTTTT. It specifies CASSYQDRSNTGELFF.

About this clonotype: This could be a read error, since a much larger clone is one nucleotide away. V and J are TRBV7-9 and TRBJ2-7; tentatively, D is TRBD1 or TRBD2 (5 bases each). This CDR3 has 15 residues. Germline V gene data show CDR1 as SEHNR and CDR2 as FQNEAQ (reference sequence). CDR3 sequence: CASSFGEGLSCEQYF. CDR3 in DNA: TGTGCCAGCAGCTTTGGCGAGGGGCTCTCCTGCGAGCAGTACTTC. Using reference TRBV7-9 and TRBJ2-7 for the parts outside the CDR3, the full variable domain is DTGVSQNPRHKITKRGQNVTFRCDPISEHNRLYWYRQTLGQGPEFLTYFQNEAQLEKSRLLSDRFSAERPKGSFSTLEIQRTEQGDSAMYLCASSFGEGLSCEQYFGPGTRLTVT.

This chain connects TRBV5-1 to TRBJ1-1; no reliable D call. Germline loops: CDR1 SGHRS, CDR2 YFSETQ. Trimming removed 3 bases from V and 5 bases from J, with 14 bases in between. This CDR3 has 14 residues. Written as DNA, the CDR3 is TGCGCCAGCAGCTATGGGCAGGCCTCGACTGAAGCTTTCTTT. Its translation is CASSYGQASTEAFF. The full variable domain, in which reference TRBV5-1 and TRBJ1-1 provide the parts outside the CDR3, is KAGVTQTPRYLIKTRGQQVTLSCSPISGHRSVSWYQQTPGQGLQFLFEYFSETQRNKGNFPGRFSGRQFSNSRSEMNVSTLELGDSALYLCASSYGQASTEAFFGQGTRLTVV.

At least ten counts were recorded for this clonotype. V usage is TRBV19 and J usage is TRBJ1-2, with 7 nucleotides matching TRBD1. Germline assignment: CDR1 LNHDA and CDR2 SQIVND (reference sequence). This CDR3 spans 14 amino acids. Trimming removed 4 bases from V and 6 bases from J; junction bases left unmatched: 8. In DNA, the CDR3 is TGTGCCAGTAGTACCTACGGGACAGTTGATGGCTACACCTTC. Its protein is CASSTYGTVDGYTF.

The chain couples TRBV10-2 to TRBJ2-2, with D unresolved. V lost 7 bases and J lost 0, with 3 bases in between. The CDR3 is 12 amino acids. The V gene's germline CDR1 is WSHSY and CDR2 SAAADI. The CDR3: CASNANTGELFF. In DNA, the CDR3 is TGCGCCAGCAATGCGAACACCGGGGAGCTGTTTTTT.

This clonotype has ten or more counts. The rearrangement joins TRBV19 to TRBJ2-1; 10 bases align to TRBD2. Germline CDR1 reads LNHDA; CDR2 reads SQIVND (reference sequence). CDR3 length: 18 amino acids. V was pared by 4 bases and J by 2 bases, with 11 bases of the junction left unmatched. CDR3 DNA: TGTGCCAGTAGTAGCCTCAGGGGACTAGCGCTCACCTACAATGAGCAGTTCTTC. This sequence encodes CASSSLRGLALTYNEQFF.

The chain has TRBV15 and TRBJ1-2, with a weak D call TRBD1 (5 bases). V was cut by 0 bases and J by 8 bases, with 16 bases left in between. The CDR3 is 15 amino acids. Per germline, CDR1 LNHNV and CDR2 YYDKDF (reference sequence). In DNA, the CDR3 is TGTGCCACCAGCAGAGATCAAGAAGGGGTGCGGGGCTACACCTTC. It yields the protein CATSRDQEGVRGYTF.

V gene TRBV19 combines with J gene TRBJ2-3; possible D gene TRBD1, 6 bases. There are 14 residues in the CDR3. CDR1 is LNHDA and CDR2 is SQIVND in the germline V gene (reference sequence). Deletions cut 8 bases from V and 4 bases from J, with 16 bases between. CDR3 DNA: TGTGCCAGTCACCACGGTGGGGGCCCAGATACGCAGTATTTT. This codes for CASHHGGGPDTQYF.

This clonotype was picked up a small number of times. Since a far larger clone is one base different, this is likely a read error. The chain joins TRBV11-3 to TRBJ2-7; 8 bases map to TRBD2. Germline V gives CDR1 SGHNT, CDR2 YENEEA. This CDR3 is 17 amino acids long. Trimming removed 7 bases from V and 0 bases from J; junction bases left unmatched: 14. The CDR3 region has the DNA TGTGCCAGCAACCCGAGAGGCCCACTAGCGGTCTCCTACGAGCAGTACTTC. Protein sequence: CASNPRGPLAVSYEQYF.

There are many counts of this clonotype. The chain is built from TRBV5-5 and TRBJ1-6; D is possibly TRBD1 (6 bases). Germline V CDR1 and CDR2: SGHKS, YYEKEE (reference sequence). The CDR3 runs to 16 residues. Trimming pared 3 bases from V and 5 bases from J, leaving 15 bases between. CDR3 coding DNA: TGTGCCAGCAGCTATAGGGGGGACACCAATAATTCACCCCTCCACTTT. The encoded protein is CASSYRGDTNNSPLHF.

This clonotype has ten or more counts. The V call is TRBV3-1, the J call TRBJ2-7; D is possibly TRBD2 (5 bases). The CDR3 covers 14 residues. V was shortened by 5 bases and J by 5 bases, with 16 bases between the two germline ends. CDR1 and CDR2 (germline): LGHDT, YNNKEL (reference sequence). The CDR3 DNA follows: TGTGCCAGCAGCTACCAAGTGGAAGCGGACGAGCAGTACTTC. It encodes CASSYQVEADEQYF.

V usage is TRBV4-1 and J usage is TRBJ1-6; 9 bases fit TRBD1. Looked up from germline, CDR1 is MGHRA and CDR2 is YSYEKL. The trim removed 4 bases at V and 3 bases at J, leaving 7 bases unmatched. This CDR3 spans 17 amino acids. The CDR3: CASSPRTGDFYNSPLHF. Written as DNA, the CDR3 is TGCGCCAGCAGCCCCCGGACAGGGGACTTCTATAATTCACCCCTCCACTTT.

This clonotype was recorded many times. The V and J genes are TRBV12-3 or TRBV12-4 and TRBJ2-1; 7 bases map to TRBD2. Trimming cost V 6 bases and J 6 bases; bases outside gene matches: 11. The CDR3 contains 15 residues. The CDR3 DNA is TGTGCCAGCAGAGCGGGACTCGGCTCTTTCAATGAGCAGTTCTTC. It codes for CASRAGLGSFNEQFF.

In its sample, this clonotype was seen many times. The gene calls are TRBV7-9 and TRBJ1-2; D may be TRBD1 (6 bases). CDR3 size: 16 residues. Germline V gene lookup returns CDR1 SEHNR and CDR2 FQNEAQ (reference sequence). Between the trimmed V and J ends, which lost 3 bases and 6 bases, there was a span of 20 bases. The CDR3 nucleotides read TGTGCCAGCAGCTTTATCGGGACAAGAGTCTTAGATGGCTACACCTTC. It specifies CASSFIGTRVLDGYTF.

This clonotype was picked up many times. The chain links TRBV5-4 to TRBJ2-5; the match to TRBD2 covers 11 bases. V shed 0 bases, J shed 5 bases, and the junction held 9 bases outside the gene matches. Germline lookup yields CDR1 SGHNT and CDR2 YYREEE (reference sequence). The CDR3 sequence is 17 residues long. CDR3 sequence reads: CASSLGTSGLARETQYF. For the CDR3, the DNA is TGTGCCAGCAGCTTGGGGACTAGCGGGCTAGCGAGGGAGACCCAGTACTTC.

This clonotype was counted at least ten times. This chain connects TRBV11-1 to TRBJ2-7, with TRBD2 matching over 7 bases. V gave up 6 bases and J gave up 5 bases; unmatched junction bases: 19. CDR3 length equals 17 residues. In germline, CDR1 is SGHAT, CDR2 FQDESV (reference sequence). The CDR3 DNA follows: TGTGCCAGCAGTTCAGCGGGATCCGCCCGGCTTCCCCACGAGCAGTACTTC. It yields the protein CASSSAGSARLPHEQYF. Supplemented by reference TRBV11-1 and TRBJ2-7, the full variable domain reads EAEVAQSPRYKITEKSQAVAFWCDPISGHATLYWYRQILGQGPELLVQFQDESVVDDSQLPKDRFSAERLKGVDSTLKIQPAELGDSAMYLCASSSAGSARLPHEQYFGPGTRLTVT.

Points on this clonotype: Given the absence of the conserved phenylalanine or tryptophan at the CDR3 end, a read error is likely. The CDR3 region is CASSADRNYGYTL. DNA for the CDR3: TGTGCCAGCAGCGCGGACAGAAACTATGGCTACACCCTC. The chain uses TRBV28 and TRBJ1-2, with a tentative D call TRBD1 (6 bases). V shed 6 bases and J shed 2 bases, with 10 bases lying between them. This CDR3 has 13 residues. Looked up from germline, CDR1 is MDHEN and CDR2 is SYDVKM.

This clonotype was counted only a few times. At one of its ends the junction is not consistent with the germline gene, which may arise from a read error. DNA for the CDR3: TGTGCCAGCAGCTATTGGGACAGGGCCTTGTATTTC. It specifies CASSYWDRALYF. J is TRBJ2-7 and V is TRBV7-8, with TRBD1 matching over 9 bases. CDR1 and CDR2 (germline): SGHVS, FQNEAQ. This CDR3 is built from 12 residues.

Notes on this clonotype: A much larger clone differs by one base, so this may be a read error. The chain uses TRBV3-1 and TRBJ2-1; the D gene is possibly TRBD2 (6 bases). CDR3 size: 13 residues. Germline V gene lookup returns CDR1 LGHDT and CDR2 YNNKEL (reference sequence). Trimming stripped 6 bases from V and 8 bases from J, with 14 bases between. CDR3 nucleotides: TGTGCCAGCAGGTCCGGGCGGGGCGATGAGCAGTTCTTC. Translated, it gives CASRSGRGDEQFF.

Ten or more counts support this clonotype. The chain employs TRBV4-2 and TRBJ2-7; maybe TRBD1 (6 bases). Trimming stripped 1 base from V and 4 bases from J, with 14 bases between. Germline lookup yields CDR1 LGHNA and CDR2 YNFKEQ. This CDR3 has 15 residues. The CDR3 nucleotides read TGTGCCAGCAGCCAAGTGTCGACAGGCAGTTACGAGCAGTACTTC. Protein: CASSQVSTGSYEQYF.

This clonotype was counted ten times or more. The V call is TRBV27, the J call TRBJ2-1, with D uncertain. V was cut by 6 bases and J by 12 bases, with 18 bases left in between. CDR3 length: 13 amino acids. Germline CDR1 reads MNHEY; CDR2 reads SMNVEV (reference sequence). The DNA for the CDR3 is TGTGCCAGCAGCTTGGCTGGGCCGAGCCGGCAGTTCTTC. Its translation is CASSLAGPSRQFF.

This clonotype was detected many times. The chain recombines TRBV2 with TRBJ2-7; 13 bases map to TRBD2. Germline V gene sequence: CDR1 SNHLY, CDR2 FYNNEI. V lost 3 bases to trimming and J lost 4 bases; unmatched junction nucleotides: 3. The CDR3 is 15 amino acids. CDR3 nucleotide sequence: TGTGCCAGCAGTGAGGGACTAGCGGGGCTATACGAGCAGTACTTC. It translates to CASSEGLAGLYEQYF. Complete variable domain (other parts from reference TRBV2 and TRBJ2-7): EPEVTQTPSHQVTQMGQEVILRCVPISNHLYFYWYRQILGQKVEFLVSFYNNEISEKSEIFDDQFSVERPDGSNFTLKIRSTKLEDSAMYFCASSEGLAGLYEQYFGPGTRLTVT.